Below are 25 T cell receptor beta chains sequenced from a single sample in a study of T cell responses to AZD1222 COVID-19 vaccine. Measured with immunoSEQ multiplex PCR; TCRdb has only the in-frame clones, and not every one. The sample lists 100,000 to 150,000 clones; about 87% were seen once. The input for sequencing was peripheral blood, taken on day 0 of AZD1222 vaccination. All receptors come from an adult in good health.

CDR3 in DNA: TGTGCCAGCAGCTTGGGGGCGGGGAACACTGAAGCTTTCTTT. Translating it yields CASSLGAGNTEAFF. This sequence joins TRBV7-9 and TRBJ1-1; D is perhaps TRBD1 (6 bases). CDR1 is SEHNR and CDR2 is FQNEAQ in the germline V gene (reference sequence). Trimming took 3 bases from V and 1 from J, leaving 9 bases between them. The CDR3 loop spans 14 amino acids.

This rearrangement joins TRBV30 to TRBJ2-3; D might be TRBD2 (6 bases). This CDR3 spans 13 amino acids. V gave up 3 bases and J gave up 3 bases, with 10 bases separating them. The V gene's germline CDR1 is GTSNPN and CDR2 SVGIG (reference sequence). CDR3 sequence (DNA): TGTGCCTGGAGGCGGGAACCGACAGATACGCAGTATTTT. Its protein product is CAWRREPTDTQYF. Based on the CDR3 plus reference TRBV30 and TRBJ2-3, the full variable domain is SQTIHQWPATLVQPVGSPLSLECTVEGTSNPNLYWYRQAAGRGLQLLFYSVGIGQISSEVPQNLSASRPQDRQFILSSKKLLLSDSGFYLCAWRREPTDTQYFGPGTRLTVL.

CDR3 amino acids: CASSLTGGYNGYTF. Written as DNA, the CDR3 is TGTGCCAGTAGTTTGACAGGGGGTTACAATGGCTACACCTTC. The genes are TRBV19 and TRBJ1-2; 9 bases map to TRBD1. V gave up 5 bases and J gave up 6 bases; unmatched junction bases: 7. This CDR3 region has 14 residues. Germline values: CDR1 LNHDA, CDR2 SQIVND (reference sequence).

In this sample, this clone turned up once. The V gene is TRBV4-1, the J gene TRBJ2-7; D gene uncertain. Trimming stripped 4 bases from V and 6 bases from J, with 10 bases between. Per the germline V gene, CDR1 is MGHRA and CDR2 is YSYEKL. The CDR3 length is 12 residues. CDR3 sequence reads: CASSPNFGEQYF. Here the CDR3 DNA reads TGCGCCAGCAGCCCAAATTTTGGCGAGCAGTACTTC.

In its sample, this clone was seen once. The chain recombines TRBV3-1 (or the pseudogene TRBV3-2) with TRBJ1-4, with a tentative D call TRBD1 (5 bases). The length of the CDR3 is 14 residues. V was shortened by 6 bases and J by 1 base, with 9 bases between the two germline ends. Germline V gene data show CDR1 as LGHDT and CDR2 as YNNKEL (reference sequence). The CDR3 DNA reads as TGTGCCAGCAGGACCCAGGGAACTAATGAAAAACTGTTTTTT. Its translation is CASRTQGTNEKLFF.

The chain has TRBV6-6 and TRBJ2-2; D remains unclear. The CDR3 sequence is 14 residues long. Looked up from germline, CDR1 is MNHNY and CDR2 is SVGAGI (reference sequence). V was trimmed by 6 bases and J by 0 bases, leaving 8 bases between them. In DNA, the CDR3 is TGTGCCAGCAGAGGGCAGCCGAACACCGGGGAGCTGTTTTTT. This sequence encodes CASRGQPNTGELFF.

This chain uses TRBV27 with TRBJ2-2; no clear D gene. Germline CDR1 and CDR2: MNHEY and SMNVEV (reference sequence). The CDR3 is 18 residues long. V was clipped by 3 bases and J by 0 bases, with 17 bases between them. The chain's CDR3 is CASSFLPPTLTNTGELFF. CDR3 DNA: TGTGCCAGCAGTTTCCTACCACCCACTCTAACGAACACCGGGGAGCTGTTTTTT.

This chain links TRBV10-3 with TRBJ2-5, with TRBD2 as a possible D gene (5 bases). Germline V lookup: CDR1 ENHRY, CDR2 SYGVKD. There are 13 residues in the CDR3. Trimming left V 3 bases short and J 2 bases short, with 7 bases between. This chain's CDR3 is CAISEWRQETQYF. The CDR3 bases are TGTGCCATCAGTGAATGGAGGCAAGAGACCCAGTACTTC.

V gene TRBV9 combines with J gene TRBJ2-2, with D hard to call. CDR1 and CDR2 from the germline V gene are SGDLS and YYNGEE. The CDR3 is 14 residues long. Trimming cost V 3 bases and J 3 bases, with 9 bases left between them. In nucleotides, the CDR3 is TGTGCCAGCAGCGAAGCTCTGTACACCGGGGAGCTGTTTTTT. Encoded protein: CASSEALYTGELFF.

This chain uses TRBV2 with TRBJ2-7; D remains unclear. The germline CDR1 and CDR2 sequences are SNHLY and FYNNEI. V gave up 8 bases and J gave up 0 bases, with 11 bases separating them. This CDR3 contains 13 residues. CDR3 DNA: TGTGCCAGCTTGAAGGGTAGCTCCTACGAGCAGTACTTC. Protein: CASLKGSSYEQYF.

The chain combines TRBV7-2 with TRBJ2-7, with D maybe TRBD1 (6 bases). From germline, CDR1 is SGHTA and CDR2 FQGNSA. V lost 2 bases and J 3 bases, leaving 14 bases between the germline ends. This CDR3 spans 15 amino acids. CDR3 in amino acids: CASSLPRGGLYEQYF. The CDR3 DNA sequence: TGTGCCAGCAGCTTACCCCGTGGGGGCCTCTACGAGCAGTACTTC. Based on the CDR3 plus reference TRBV7-2 and TRBJ2-7, the full variable domain is GAGVSQSPSNKVTEKGKDVELRCDPISGHTALYWYRQSLGQGLEFLIYFQGNSAPDKSGLPSDRFSAERTGGSVSTLTIQRTQQEDSAVYLCASSLPRGGLYEQYFGPGTRLTVT.

For this clone: No DNA is shown, since the ends of the CDR3 on it are uncertain; the CDR3 is the one TCRdb lists. The V gene is TRBV19, the J gene TRBJ1-2. The CDR3 adds up to 14 amino acids, both ends counted. Germline values: CDR1 LNHDA, CDR2 SQIVND (reference sequence). CDR3 sequence reads: CASTSVGGPYGYTF.

The genes are TRBV24-1 and TRBJ2-1, with D perhaps TRBD1 or TRBD2 (5 bases each). This CDR3 has 13 amino acids. Germline CDR1 and CDR2: KGHDR and SFDVKD. Trimming pared 8 bases from V and 5 bases from J, leaving 12 bases between. In DNA, the CDR3 is TGTGCCACCATGGGACGGGACGACAATGAGCAGTTCTTC. Translation gives CATMGRDDNEQFF.

The rearrangement joins TRBV4-1 to TRBJ2-1; 8 positions agree with TRBD2. The V segment lost 0 bases and the J segment 3 bases; nucleotides outside the gene matches: 4. This CDR3 has 16 amino acids. Germline CDR1 is MGHRA and CDR2 is YSYEKL. CDR3 amino acids: CASSQDDGRVYNEQFF. DNA of the CDR3: TGCGCCAGCAGCCAAGATGACGGGAGGGTCTACAATGAGCAGTTCTTC.

The rearrangement uses TRBV19 and TRBJ1-1; the D gene is possibly TRBD1 (5 bases). This CDR3 contains 14 residues. V dropped 0 bases and J dropped 3 bases, with 8 bases sitting between them. Germline V gene sequence: CDR1 LNHDA, CDR2 SQIVND (reference sequence). The CDR3 loop is CASSIDWGDTEAFF. CDR3 nucleotides: TGTGCCAGTAGTATAGATTGGGGGGACACTGAAGCTTTCTTT. Looking up the rest from reference TRBV19 and TRBJ1-1 gives the full variable domain: DGGITQSPKYLFRKEGQNVTLSCEQNLNHDAMYWYRQDPGQGLRLIYYSQIVNDFQKGDIAEGYSVSREKKESFPLTVTSAQKNPTAFYLCASSIDWGDTEAFFGQGTRLTVV.

The J gene is TRBJ2-1, the V gene TRBV28; TRBD1 aligns across 7 bases. The CDR3 runs 13 residues. V was pared by 6 bases and J by 4 bases, with 3 bases of the junction left unmatched. Germline CDR1 reads MDHEN; CDR2 reads SYDVKM. The CDR3 DNA reads TGTGCCAGCAGATCGACAGGGTACAATGAGCAGTTCTTC. Protein product: CASRSTGYNEQFF.

In DNA form, the CDR3 reads TGTGCCAGCAGCGTTATCAGGGGTGAGCAGTACTTC. Its translation is CASSVIRGEQYF. This chain connects TRBV5-6 to TRBJ2-7, with D possibly TRBD1 on 6 matching bases. Germline V gives CDR1 SGHDT, CDR2 YYEEEE. Trimming shortened V by 4 bases and J by 7 bases, and 12 bases separated the two germline ends. The CDR3 runs to 12 residues.

The chain links TRBV19 to TRBJ2-3; 12 bases agree with TRBD2. This CDR3 contains 18 residues. Losses at the gene ends were 1 base for V and 6 bases for J; bases not matched to a gene: 11. CDR1 LNHDA and CDR2 SQIVND come from the germline V gene (reference sequence). The CDR3 nucleotides read TGTGCCAGTAGTATAGTCACCTCGACTAGCGGGAGAAGCGATACGCAGTATTTT. Its translation: CASSIVTSTSGRSDTQYF.

This clone is a singleton in its sample. V usage is TRBV5-1 and J usage is TRBJ1-2; 8 bases map to TRBD1. Germline assignment: CDR1 SGHRS and CDR2 YFSETQ. V was clipped by 2 bases and J by 0 bases; unmatched bases: 3. The CDR3 contains 15 residues. Here the CDR3 reads CASSFQGATNYGYTF. For the CDR3, the DNA is TGCGCCAGCAGCTTCCAGGGGGCAACTAACTATGGCTACACCTTC.

This chain connects TRBV7-9 to TRBJ1-6, with TRBD1 matching over 9 bases. Looked up from germline, CDR1 is SEHNR and CDR2 is FQNEAQ (reference sequence). J gave up 6 bases and V 5 bases, and 2 bases lay outside the gene matches. The CDR3 runs 14 residues. The CDR3 DNA reads TGTGCCAGCAGCCCGGGACAGGGTAATTCACCCCTCCACTTT. As protein: CASSPGQGNSPLHF. Drawing the rest from reference TRBV7-9 and TRBJ1-6, the complete variable domain is DTGVSQNPRHKITKRGQNVTFRCDPISEHNRLYWYRQTLGQGPEFLTYFQNEAQLEKSRLLSDRFSAERPKGSFSTLEIQRTEQGDSAMYLCASSPGQGNSPLHFGNGTRLTVT.

The chain is built from TRBV11-3 and TRBJ2-5; D call uncertain. CDR3 length equals 13 residues. In germline, CDR1 is SGHNT, CDR2 YENEEA. V lost 0 bases to trimming and J lost 5 bases, with 7 bases between them. CDR3 bases: TGTGCCAGCAGCTTAGAAATTCGCGAGACCCAGTACTTC. This encodes CASSLEIRETQYF.

The gene calls are TRBV27 and TRBJ2-7; TRBD2 might be the D (6 bases). The CDR3 totals 14 residues. Between the trimmed V and J ends, which lost 4 bases and 7 bases, there was a span of 17 bases. Germline CDR1 reads MNHEY; CDR2 reads SMNVEV (reference sequence). CDR3 nucleotide sequence: TGTGCCAGCAGTTCCCGAAGTGGGGGGAGAGAGCAGTACTTC. Its protein is CASSSRSGGREQYF.

The V call is TRBV9, the J call TRBJ1-1; D remains unclear. Deletions cut 0 bases from V and 0 bases from J, with 12 bases between. Germline V CDR1 and CDR2: SGDLS, YYNGEE. The CDR3 contains 16 residues. The DNA of the CDR3 is TGTGCCAGCAGCGTAGGCGGCAGGACCTTGAACACTGAAGCTTTCTTT. Its protein is CASSVGGRTLNTEAFF.

This chain uses TRBV9 with TRBJ2-3; 9 bases match TRBD1. V was clipped by 0 bases and J by 1 base; unmatched bases: 3. This CDR3 has 16 residues. The germline V gene has CDR1 SGDLS and CDR2 YYNGEE. The CDR3 DNA follows: TGTGCCAGCAGCGTAGTGGGACAGGGAGGCACAGATACGCAGTATTTT. This sequence encodes CASSVVGQGGTDTQYF. The full variable domain, its missing parts supplied by reference TRBV9 and TRBJ2-3, is DSGVTQTPKHLITATGQRVTLRCSPRSGDLSVYWYQQSLDQGLQFLIQYYNGEERAKGNILERFSAQQFPDLHSELNLSSLELGDSALYFCASSVVGQGGTDTQYFGPGTRLTVL.

This chain connects TRBV5-4 to TRBJ1-2; 8 bases fit TRBD1. J gave up 7 bases and V 0 bases, and 8 bases lay outside the gene matches. Per the germline V gene, CDR1 is SGHNT and CDR2 is YYREEE (reference sequence). The CDR3 runs to 15 residues. The CDR3 reads CASSLGTGSSGGYTF. The CDR3 DNA reads TGTGCCAGCAGCTTGGGGACAGGGTCCTCCGGTGGCTACACCTTC.